The 5 T cell receptor beta chains below were found in one sample sequenced in a study of lymphopenia after photon versus proton radiotherapy. Generated by immunoSEQ multiplex PCR, the TCRdb table keeps only in-frame clones and is missing some. The sample holds 30,000 to 40,000 clones, about 90% seen once. This sample comprised peripheral blood, obtained from a patient treated with photon-based radiotherapy. The receptors stem from a man aged 55 to 69 with cholangiocarcinoma.

The chain is built from TRBV7-9 and TRBJ1-1; D not resolved. CDR1 is SEHNR and CDR2 is FQNEAQ in the germline V gene (reference sequence). The CDR3 spans 14 residues. V was cut by 2 bases and J by 1 base, with 8 bases left in between. The CDR3 DNA reads as TGTGCCAGCAGCTTACCAACCGAGAACACTGAAGCTTTCTTT. Encoded protein: CASSLPTENTEAFF.

The chain couples TRBV12-5 to TRBJ2-1; D uncertain. V was cut by 1 base and J by 3 bases, with 1 base left in between. Germline V gene sequence: CDR1 LGHNT, CDR2 FRNRAP. This CDR3 contains 12 residues. The CDR3 sequence is CASGLDYNEQFF. CDR3 coding DNA: TGTGCTAGTGGTTTGGACTACAATGAGCAGTTCTTC.

The chain uses TRBV7-9 and TRBJ2-7; 9 bases are a match to TRBD1. The CDR3 extends over 18 amino acids. After removal of 4 bases from V and 5 bases from J, the junction contained 18 bases not matched to a gene. Germline CDR1 is SEHNR and CDR2 is FQNEAQ (reference sequence). CDR3 loop: CASSYSLGTGQGWNEQYF. The CDR3 DNA sequence: TGTGCCAGCAGCTACTCTCTAGGGACGGGACAGGGTTGGAACGAGCAGTACTTC.

The table lists this clone with a count of one. This chain links TRBV11-1 with TRBJ2-2, with D perhaps matching TRBD1 (6 bases). The CDR3 is made up of 14 amino acids. Germline V gene data show CDR1 as SGHAT and CDR2 as FQDESV (reference sequence). V was clipped by 6 bases and J by 4 bases, with 12 bases between them. The DNA for the CDR3 is TGTGCCAGCAGGAAACAGGGTTTCACCGGGGAGCTGTTTTTT. Translation: CASRKQGFTGELFF.

The CDR3 sequence: CASTVRDEQYF. In DNA form, the CDR3 reads TGTGCCAGTACCGTAAGAGACGAGCAGTACTTC. The rearrangement uses TRBV28 and TRBJ2-7; unclear D gene. Trimming took off 9 bases at V and 5 bases at J, with 11 bases between the two ends. There are 11 residues in the CDR3. CDR1 and CDR2 (germline): MDHEN, SYDVKM.